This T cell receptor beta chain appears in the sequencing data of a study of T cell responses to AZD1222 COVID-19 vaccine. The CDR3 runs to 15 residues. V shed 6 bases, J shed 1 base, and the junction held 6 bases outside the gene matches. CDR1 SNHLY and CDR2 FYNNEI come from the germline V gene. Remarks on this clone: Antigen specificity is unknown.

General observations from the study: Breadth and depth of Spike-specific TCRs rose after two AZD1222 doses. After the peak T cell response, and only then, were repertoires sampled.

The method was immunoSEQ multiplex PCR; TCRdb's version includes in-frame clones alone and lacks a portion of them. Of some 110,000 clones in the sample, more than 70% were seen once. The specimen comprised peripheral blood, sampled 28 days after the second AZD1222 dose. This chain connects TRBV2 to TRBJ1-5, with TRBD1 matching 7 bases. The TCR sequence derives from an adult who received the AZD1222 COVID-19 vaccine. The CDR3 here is CASRMTGSSNQPQHF. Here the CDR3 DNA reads TGTGCCAGCAGAATGACAGGGTCGAGCAATCAGCCCCAGCATTTT.